These 25 T cell receptor beta chains originate from one sample sequenced in a study of T-cell memory formation after mild COVID-19. One entry per CDR3 protein results from TCRdb running MiXCR on the 5' RACE reads. The profile covers under 350,000 distinct CDR3 sequences, with 16% appearing a single time and more than 20% taken by the ten largest. The sequencing sample was made of PBMCs or a T cell subset sorted from them (not recorded which). Receptors originate from a man aged 18 to 29 who had mild COVID-19 (a few samples of this study predate the infection). Cell type and time point are not known.

The J gene is TRBJ2-5, the V gene TRBV5-1; the match to TRBD1 covers 7 bases. Germline CDR1 SGHRS, CDR2 YFSETQ. The V and J ends lost 4 bases and 2 bases, in that order; junction bases with no gene match: 8. This CDR3 is built from 15 residues. CDR3 sequence (DNA): TGCGCCAGCAGCAGTGCCGGGACAGAACAAGAGACCCAGTACTTC. It encodes CASSSAGTEQETQYF.

The chain employs TRBV10-3 and TRBJ2-7; 7 bases agree with TRBD1. The ends lost 2 bases at V and 6 bases at J; junction bases unmatched: 4. The CDR3 runs 13 residues. Germline CDR1 and CDR2: ENHRY and SYGVKD. CDR3: CAISETGVPEQYF. CDR3 nucleotide sequence: TGTGCCATCAGTGAGACAGGGGTCCCCGAGCAGTACTTC.

The genes are TRBV15 and TRBJ2-1; D unresolved. The germline V gene encodes CDR1 LNHNV and CDR2 YYDKDF (reference sequence). This CDR3 is 14 amino acids long. The V and J ends lost 3 bases and 5 bases respectively, with 11 bases between them. The CDR3 nucleotides read TGTGCCACCAGCAGTGAGAACAGACACAATGAGCAGTTCTTC. This sequence encodes CATSSENRHNEQFF.

V usage is TRBV4-3 and J usage is TRBJ2-7, with a weak D call TRBD2 (6 bases). Germline CDR1 and CDR2: LGHNA and YSLEER. The V end was cut by 0 bases, the J end by 2 bases, with 14 bases between. The CDR3 covers 16 residues. CDR3: CASSQDHSGRPYEQYF. The CDR3 coding sequence is TGCGCCAGCAGCCAAGATCACAGCGGGCGACCCTACGAGCAGTACTTC.

There are a few counts of this clonotype. The chain is built from TRBV4-3 and TRBJ1-2; 8 bases match TRBD1. This CDR3 has 16 residues. With V trimmed by 0 bases and J by 6 bases, 9 bases remained unmatched. Germline V lookup: CDR1 LGHNA, CDR2 YSLEER. Written as DNA, the CDR3 is TGCGCCAGCAGCCAAGACTTAAACAGGGGGTTCGATGGCTACACCTTC. Its protein is CASSQDLNRGFDGYTF.

In its sample, this clonotype was seen a few times. The gene calls are TRBV4-1 and TRBJ2-7; the D is unclear. Trimming pared 0 bases from V and 0 bases from J, leaving 9 bases between. This CDR3 has 15 amino acids. From germline, CDR1 is MGHRA and CDR2 YSYEKL. The CDR3 sequence is CASSQESGDSYEQYV. In nucleotides, the CDR3 is TGCGCCAGCAGCCAAGAATCAGGCGACTCCTACGAGCAGTACGTC.

This clonotype showed up just a few times. This chain links TRBV5-1 with TRBJ2-2, with TRBD1 matching 8 bases. The CDR3 covers 15 residues. Germline V lookup: CDR1 SGHRS, CDR2 YFSETQ. J was trimmed by 5 bases and V by 4 bases; bases with no gene match: 7. The CDR3 loop reads CASSKHRDRTGELFF. The DNA of the CDR3 is TGCGCCAGCAGCAAGCACCGGGACAGGACCGGGGAGCTGTTTTTT. Full variable domain (missing parts from reference TRBV5-1 and TRBJ2-2): KAGVTQTPRYLIKTRGQQVTLSCSPISGHRSVSWYQQTPGQGLQFLFEYFSETQRNKGNFPGRFSGRQFSNSRSEMNVSTLELGDSALYLCASSKHRDRTGELFFGEGSRLTVL.

The chain is built from TRBV4-1 and TRBJ2-3; possible D gene TRBD1, 5 bases. The CDR3 is 10 amino acids. Deletions cut 8 bases from V and 6 bases from J, with 6 bases between. Germline CDR1 and CDR2: MGHRA and YSYEKL. The chain's CDR3 is CASSGDTQYF. CDR3 in DNA: TGCGCCAGCTCAGGGGATACGCAGTATTTT.

The rearrangement joins TRBV24-1 to TRBJ2-5; no clear D. Trimming took off 3 bases at V and 0 bases at J, with 16 bases between the two ends. The CDR3 runs to 17 residues. Germline loops: CDR1 KGHDR, CDR2 SFDVKD. DNA for the CDR3: TGTGCCACCAGTGATGGCTCTTCAGGATCGTACCAAGAGACCCAGTACTTC. Translated, it gives CATSDGSSGSYQETQYF.

On this clonotype: Being one base from a much bigger clone, this may be a read error. The chain carries TRBV7-9 and TRBJ1-5; D remains unclear. The CDR3 loop spans 17 amino acids. V lost 5 bases and J 0 bases, leaving 17 bases between the germline ends. Germline assignment: CDR1 SEHNR and CDR2 FQNEAQ (reference sequence). CDR3 nucleotide sequence: TGTGCCAGCAGCACCGGAGCCCCGATCGTTAGCAATCAGCCCCAGCATTTT. Its protein is CASSTGAPIVSNQPQHF.

This clonotype is medium-sized. V and J are TRBV12-3 or TRBV12-4 and TRBJ1-3; 7 bases are a match to TRBD1. The V and J ends lost 6 bases and 3 bases, in that order; junction bases with no gene match: 11. The CDR3 sequence is 16 residues long. In DNA, the CDR3 is TGTGCCAGCAGGGGATTTAGACAGGGTGGTGGAAACACCATATATTTT. Its protein product is CASRGFRQGGGNTIYF.

This chain uses TRBV29-1 with TRBJ1-4; possible D gene TRBD1, 6 bases. The CDR3 covers 12 residues. The V gene lost 7 bases and the J gene lost 5 bases, with 11 bases spanning the gap. Per germline, CDR1 SQVTM and CDR2 ANQGSEA. The CDR3 region has the DNA TGCAGCGGTTGGACAGCGAATGAAAAACTGTTTTTT. Translating gives CSGWTANEKLFF. The variable domain in full, with the rest retrieved from reference TRBV29-1 and TRBJ1-4, is SAVISQKPSRDICQRGTSLTIQCQVDSQVTMMFWYRQQPGQSLTLIATANQGSEATYESGFVIDKFPISRPNLTFSTLTVSNMSPEDSSIYLCSGWTANEKLFFGSGTQLSVL.

CDR3 nucleotide sequence: TGTGCCAGCAGCTTGATTACAGGGACCTACGAGCAGTACTTC. This sequence encodes CASSLITGTYEQYF. The chain uses TRBV7-2 and TRBJ2-7; weak D call: TRBD1 (6 bases). The CDR3 is 14 residues long. V lost 3 bases, J lost 2 bases, and 11 bases lay in between. CDR1 and CDR2 (germline): SGHTA, FQGNSA.

DNA for the CDR3: TGCGCCAGCAGGGGGTCGGCTGAGAACACTGAAGCTTTCTTT. It yields the protein CASRGSAENTEAFF. The chain employs TRBV5-1 and TRBJ1-1; D remains ambiguous. CDR1 and CDR2 (germline): SGHRS, YFSETQ. This CDR3 has 14 residues. V shed 5 bases and J shed 1 base, with 12 bases lying between them. Full variable domain (remainder filled in from reference TRBV5-1 and TRBJ1-1): KAGVTQTPRYLIKTRGQQVTLSCSPISGHRSVSWYQQTPGQGLQFLFEYFSETQRNKGNFPGRFSGRQFSNSRSEMNVSTLELGDSALYLCASRGSAENTEAFFGQGTRLTVV.

There are a few counts of this clonotype. The chain's CDR3 is CASRTGTGYGYTF. CDR3 bases: TGTGCCAGCAGAACCGGGACAGGGTATGGCTACACCTTC. The gene calls are TRBV12-3 or TRBV12-4 and TRBJ1-2; TRBD1 agrees at 9 bases. The CDR3 runs 13 residues. V lost 6 bases to trimming and J lost 5 bases; unmatched junction nucleotides: 4.

The chain combines TRBV28 with TRBJ2-5; TRBD2 is a possible D gene (7 bases). The CDR3 is made up of 14 amino acids. V was clipped by 10 bases and J by 4 bases, with 19 bases between them. Per germline, CDR1 MDHEN and CDR2 SYDVKM. The CDR3 bases are TGTGCCACGGAGCCCGGGGGGCGCGGAGAGACCCAGTACTTC. This sequence encodes CATEPGGRGETQYF.

This clonotype was recorded a few times. The chain couples TRBV18 to TRBJ1-1; the D gene is possibly TRBD1 (5 bases). Germline CDR1 and CDR2: KGHSH and LQKENI. The CDR3 totals 14 residues. Trimming shortened V by 6 bases and J by 2 bases, and 13 bases separated the two germline ends. The CDR3 protein is CASSGSRGNTEAFF. The CDR3 DNA follows: TGTGCCAGCTCCGGGTCGAGGGGCAACACTGAAGCTTTCTTT.

The genes are TRBV7-3 and TRBJ2-7; D is possibly TRBD1 or TRBD2 (5 bases each). CDR3 length: 12 residues. Per germline, CDR1 SGHTA and CDR2 FQGTGA. V lost 5 bases, J lost 5 bases, and 10 bases lay in between. The CDR3 DNA follows: TGTGCCAGCAGCCCGCAGGGAGACGAGCAGTACTTC. Amino acids: CASSPQGDEQYF. The full variable domain, its missing parts supplied by reference TRBV7-3 and TRBJ2-7, is GAGVSQTPSNKVTEKGKYVELRCDPISGHTALYWYRQSLGQGPEFLIYFQGTGAADDSGLPNDRFFAVRPEGSVSTLKIQRTERGDSAVYLCASSPQGDEQYFGPGTRLTVT.

The chain recombines TRBV7-2 with TRBJ2-1; D tentatively fits TRBD1 or TRBD2 (6 bases each). Trimming took off 1 base at V and 10 bases at J, with 14 bases between the two ends. The CDR3 totals 14 residues. Germline assignment: CDR1 SGHTA and CDR2 FQGNSA. The CDR3 DNA sequence: TGTGCCAGCAGCTTAGTGGGGGGCTCAGTGGAGCAGTTCTTC. This sequence encodes CASSLVGGSVEQFF.

The rearrangement links TRBV7-2 to TRBJ2-5; tentatively, D is TRBD2 (7 bases). Germline V CDR1 and CDR2: SGHTA, FQGNSA. Between the trimmed V and J ends, which lost 0 bases and 4 bases, there was a span of 15 bases. This CDR3 is built from 16 residues. CDR3: CASSLAGGLGGETQYF. The CDR3 bases are TGTGCCAGCAGCTTAGCGGGGGGGCTAGGTGGAGAGACCCAGTACTTC.

V and J are TRBV6-5 and TRBJ1-5; D perhaps matches TRBD1 (6 bases). The CDR3 runs 15 residues. V lost 4 bases and J lost 2, with 12 bases in between. Germline lookup yields CDR1 MNHEY and CDR2 SVGAGI. CDR3 loop: CASSSGVQGNQPQHF. The DNA for the CDR3 is TGTGCCAGCAGTTCAGGGGTACAGGGCAATCAGCCCCAGCATTTT.

This clonotype has just a few counts. The V and J genes are TRBV10-3 and TRBJ1-6, with D possibly TRBD1 on 5 matching bases. The length of the CDR3 is 16 residues. The V and J ends lost 4 bases and 5 bases respectively, with 15 bases between them. CDR1 and CDR2 from the germline V gene are ENHRY and SYGVKD. The CDR3 is CAISGRGGRDNSPLHF. CDR3 bases: TGTGCCATCAGTGGTCGGGGGGGTCGGGATAATTCACCCCTCCACTTT.

A few counts support this clonotype. V usage is TRBV12-3 or TRBV12-4 and J usage is TRBJ2-5; 8 nucleotides align to TRBD1. The CDR3 is 16 amino acids. V trimming: 2 bases; J trimming: 5 bases; junction bases outside the gene matches: 10. The DNA of the CDR3 is TGTGCCAGCAGTTTATCTATGGGGACAGGCTCGGAGACCCAGTACTTC. This gives the protein CASSLSMGTGSETQYF.

This clonotype was seen ten or more times. The gene calls are TRBV7-8 and TRBJ2-7; no clear D. CDR3 length: 12 amino acids. Deletions cut 5 bases from V and 2 bases from J, with 7 bases between. Germline values: CDR1 SGHVS, CDR2 FQNEAQ. The CDR3 nucleotides are TGTGCCAGCAGCACATACCCCTACGAGCAGTACTTC. Protein: CASSTYPYEQYF.

The V and J genes are TRBV12-3 or TRBV12-4 and TRBJ1-5; 7 bases are shared with TRBD1. The CDR3 length is 15 residues. The trim removed 5 bases at V and 4 bases at J, leaving 8 bases unmatched. The CDR3 DNA reads as TGTGCCAGCAGTCAGGACAGGTTAAGGAATCAGCCCCAGCATTTT. Translating it yields CASSQDRLRNQPQHF.